A single T cell receptor (beta chain) is shown here with its context. Its specificity is not known. Assay execution took place at the deep level. Replicate PCRs were loaded with approximately 300 ng DNA from unsorted PBMC, some 33,000 T cell genomes. The data were produced by immunoSEQ multiplex PCR, yet TCRdb's version contains in-frame clones alone and is incomplete. Found here are approximately 470,000 clones, roughly 80% of them singletons; the top ten hold 12%. These data come from a study of shared clonotypes between healthy human individuals. The CDR3 covers 16 residues. Germline loops: CDR1 SGHNT, CDR2 YYREEE (reference sequence). Unmatched junction bases numbered 12, after V lost 4 bases and J lost 9 bases. Study-wide results and caveats: It was expected that sequencing depth would affect clonotype sharing among donors. Represented diversity (both genetic and exposure-history) was limited by the small number of donors.

The chain joins TRBV5-4 to TRBJ1-3; 11 bases match TRBD1. The sample was PBMCs. The sequence was collected from a woman in her 40s in good health. Some clones in this sample may be carry-over from other donors' samples. CDR3 sequence: CASSLAPGQGEGTIYF. DNA for the CDR3: TGTGCCAGCAGCCTCGCTCCGGGACAGGGGGAGGGCACCATATATTTT.